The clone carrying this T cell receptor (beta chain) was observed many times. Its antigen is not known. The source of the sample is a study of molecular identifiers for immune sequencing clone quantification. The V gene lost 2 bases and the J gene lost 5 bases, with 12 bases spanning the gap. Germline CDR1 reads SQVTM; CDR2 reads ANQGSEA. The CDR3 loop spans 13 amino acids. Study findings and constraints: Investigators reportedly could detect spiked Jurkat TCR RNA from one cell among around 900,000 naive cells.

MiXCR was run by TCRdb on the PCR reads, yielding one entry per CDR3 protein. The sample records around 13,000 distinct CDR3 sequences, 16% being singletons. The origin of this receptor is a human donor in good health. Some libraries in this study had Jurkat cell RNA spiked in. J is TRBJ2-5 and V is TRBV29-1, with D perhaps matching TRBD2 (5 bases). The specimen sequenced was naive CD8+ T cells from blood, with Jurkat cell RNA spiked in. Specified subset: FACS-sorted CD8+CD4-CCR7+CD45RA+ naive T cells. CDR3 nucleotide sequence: TGCAGCGTTGAAATGAGGGTTACGGAGACCCAGTACTTC. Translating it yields CSVEMRVTETQYF.